The 30 T cell receptor beta chains below all came from one sample that was sequenced in a study of cytomegalovirus exposure and HLA in healthy donors. Primers included in the PCR were 60 Vbeta and 13 Jbeta primers. Some clones are missing from TCRdb's copy, which holds only in-frame ones; the method was immunoSEQ multiplex PCR. The sample lists approximately 100,000 clones, approximately 79% occurring once. Input material: PBMCs. All receptors come from a man in his fifties or sixties in good health and CMV-seronegative.

This clone appeared a few times. The chain carries TRBV6-4 and TRBJ2-2; 12 bases are a match to TRBD2. The CDR3 loop spans 16 amino acids. Losses at the gene ends were 7 bases for V and 6 bases for J; bases not matched to a gene: 9. CDR1 is MRHNA, CDR2 SNTAGT, per germline. The CDR3 loop is CASTSGGARLAGELFF. Written as DNA, the CDR3 is TGTGCCAGCACTAGCGGGGGGGCCCGACTAGCCGGGGAGCTGTTTTTT.

The chain employs TRBV6-1 and TRBJ1-5; D remains unclear. Between the trimmed V and J ends, which lost 9 bases and 3 bases, there was a span of 12 bases. The CDR3 has 13 amino acids. The germline gives CDR1 MNHNS, CDR2 SASEGT. The CDR3 bases are TGTGCCAGTCTCACAGCCATCAATCAGCCCCAGCATTTT. Translating it yields CASLTAINQPQHF.

This clone was detected a few times. The chain carries TRBV28 and TRBJ1-4, with TRBD1 identical over 7 bases. CDR1 is MDHEN and CDR2 is SYDVKM in the germline V gene. V shed 5 bases and J 8 bases; nucleotides not matched to a gene: 5. The CDR3 has 13 residues. This CDR3 reads CASSPDRREKLFF. The CDR3 bases are TGTGCCAGCAGTCCGGACAGGAGGGAAAAACTGTTTTTT.

This sequence joins TRBV5-1 and TRBJ2-5; weak D call: TRBD2 (6 bases). The germline V gene has CDR1 SGHRS and CDR2 YFSETQ. Trimming stripped 0 bases from V and 4 bases from J, with 13 bases between. The CDR3 consists of 15 residues. The CDR3 reads CASSLAGSRIETQYF. The CDR3 DNA follows: TGCGCCAGCAGCTTGGCCGGGAGCCGGATAGAGACCCAGTACTTC.

This chain joins TRBV5-4 and TRBJ1-2, with 7 bases aligning to TRBD1. The CDR3 totals 15 residues. After removal of 4 bases from V and 6 bases from J, the junction contained 12 bases not matched to a gene. Germline V CDR1 and CDR2: SGHNT, YYREEE (reference sequence). CDR3 residues: CASSPQGGLNHGYTF. The CDR3 nucleotides read TGTGCCAGCAGCCCCCAAGGGGGCTTGAATCATGGCTACACCTTC.

V usage is TRBV19 and J usage is TRBJ2-1; 9 nucleotides align to TRBD2. V shed 7 bases, J shed 5 bases, and the junction held 9 bases outside the gene matches. This CDR3 is 15 amino acids long. The germline gives CDR1 LNHDA, CDR2 SQIVND (reference sequence). CDR3 sequence reads: CASNRRTSANNEQFF. The CDR3 DNA reads as TGTGCCAGTAACCGCCGGACTAGCGCAAACAATGAGCAGTTCTTC.

V gene TRBV6-1 combines with J gene TRBJ2-2; 8 bases map to TRBD1. The CDR3 covers 13 residues. J gave up 7 bases and V 6 bases, and 4 bases lay outside the gene matches. CDR1 and CDR2 (germline): MNHNS, SASEGT. CDR3 coding DNA: TGTGCCAGCAGGACAGGGGTGGGCGGGGAGCTGTTTTTT. Protein product: CASRTGVGGELFF.

The chain uses TRBV11-3 and TRBJ2-2; tentatively, D is TRBD2 (6 bases). Germline CDR1 and CDR2: SGHNT and YENEEA. Deletions cut 5 bases from V and 1 base from J, with 14 bases between. The length of the CDR3 is 16 residues. This CDR3 reads CASSQGGTENTGELFF. The CDR3 nucleotides read TGTGCCAGCAGCCAGGGCGGGACTGAGAACACCGGGGAGCTGTTTTTT.

This chain connects TRBV19 to TRBJ2-1; 13 nucleotides line up with TRBD2. Germline V gene sequence: CDR1 LNHDA, CDR2 SQIVND (reference sequence). After removal of 5 bases from V and 7 bases from J, the junction contained 5 bases not matched to a gene. The CDR3 sequence is 15 residues long. The CDR3 bases are TGTGCCAGTAGTCTCGGACTAGCGGGGGTGAATGAGCAGTTCTTC. Translating gives CASSLGLAGVNEQFF.

The chain employs TRBV15 and TRBJ2-7, with a possible D match to TRBD1 (5 bases). CDR3 length equals 13 residues. The germline gives CDR1 LNHNV, CDR2 YYDKDF (reference sequence). Trimming left V 3 bases short and J 3 bases short, with 9 bases between. Written as DNA, the CDR3 is TGTGCCACCAGCAGGGACCAGGGCTACGAGCAGTACGTC. Amino acids: CATSRDQGYEQYV.

The rearrangement links TRBV4-3 to TRBJ2-7; 10 bases fit TRBD2. Germline CDR1 is LGHNA and CDR2 is YSLEER. The V gene end was trimmed by 2 bases and the J gene end by 0 bases; junction bases not matched to a gene: 1. This CDR3 region has 15 residues. Here the CDR3 DNA reads TGCGCCAGCAGCCAAACTAGCGGGGACTCCTACGAGCAGTACTTC. Amino acids: CASSQTSGDSYEQYF.

Comment on this clone: The junction departs from germline at one end; a sequencing error may be responsible. This sample also contains other DNA sequences that code for the same CDR3. The gene calls are TRBV7-3 and TRBJ1-1; no firm D call. Germline-derived CDR1 and CDR2 are SGHTA and FQGTGA. The CDR3 consists of 14 residues. CDR3 residues: CASSLGEPGNEAFF. DNA for the CDR3: TGTGCCAGCAGCTTAGGGGAGCCGGGGAACGAAGCCTTCTTT.

V gene TRBV28 combines with J gene TRBJ1-5; 10 positions match TRBD1. Germline values: CDR1 MDHEN, CDR2 SYDVKM. This CDR3 comprises 15 residues. V gave up 3 bases and J gave up 6 bases; unmatched junction bases: 5. As DNA, the CDR3 is TGTGCCAGCAGTTTTTCCGGGACAGGGGTTCAGCCCCAGCATTTT. Protein product: CASSFSGTGVQPQHF.

The chain employs TRBV11-1 and TRBJ1-1, with D hard to call. The CDR3 has 14 amino acids. Trimming shortened V by 6 bases and J by 1 base, and 12 bases separated the two germline ends. Germline CDR1 SGHAT, CDR2 FQDESV (reference sequence). In DNA, the CDR3 is TGTGCCAGCAGTTCCGAGTTAACGAACACTGAAGCTTTCTTT. Protein sequence: CASSSELTNTEAFF.

The chain couples TRBV6-5 to TRBJ1-6; 8 bases are a match to TRBD1. This CDR3 is 15 amino acids long. The ends lost 2 bases at V and 6 bases at J; junction bases unmatched: 3. Looked up from germline, CDR1 is MNHEY and CDR2 is SVGAGI. The CDR3 here is CASSYDRGGNSPLHF. The CDR3 coding sequence is TGTGCCAGCAGTTACGACAGGGGAGGTAATTCACCCCTCCACTTT.

This chain uses TRBV4-2 with TRBJ2-1, with TRBD2 identical over 8 bases. The germline V gene encodes CDR1 LGHNA and CDR2 YNFKEQ. This CDR3 spans 15 amino acids. Trimming at V came to 5 bases and at J to 9 bases, leaving 12 bases not matched to a gene. CDR3 coding DNA: TGTGCCAGCAGCAAAACCACCAGCGGGGGAGGTGAGCAGTTCTTC. This encodes CASSKTTSGGGEQFF.

The CDR3 is CASSYTSEGGNTIYF. The DNA for the CDR3 is TGTGCCAGCAGTTACACGTCCGAGGGTGGAAACACCATATATTTT. The chain couples TRBV6-6 to TRBJ1-3; D not certain. The CDR3 is 15 amino acids. Per germline, CDR1 MNHNY and CDR2 SVGAGI (reference sequence). Trimming shortened V by 2 bases and J by 3 bases, and 11 bases separated the two germline ends.

This chain connects TRBV4-3 to TRBJ2-7, with TRBD2 matching over 7 bases. The CDR3 runs to 14 residues. V lost 0 bases, J lost 9 bases, and 8 bases stayed unmatched. Germline values: CDR1 LGHNA, CDR2 YSLEER. The CDR3: CASSQDSRGRVQYF. The CDR3 bases are TGCGCCAGCAGCCAAGACTCAAGAGGGAGGGTGCAGTACTTC.

The genes are TRBV7-2 and TRBJ2-2, with a tentative D call TRBD1 (5 bases). The CDR3 contains 14 residues. Germline-derived CDR1 and CDR2 are SGHTA and FQGNSA. V was clipped by 2 bases and J by 6 bases, with 10 bases between them. In DNA, the CDR3 is TGTGCCAGCAGCTTAACGACAGCCCCCGGGGAGCTGTTTTTT. Its translation is CASSLTTAPGELFF.

This sequence joins TRBV19 and TRBJ2-7, with 11 bases lining up with TRBD2. The CDR3 covers 15 residues. V shed 5 bases, J shed 1 base, and the junction held 4 bases outside the gene matches. The germline gives CDR1 LNHDA, CDR2 SQIVND (reference sequence). This CDR3 reads CASSPGTSGSYEQYF. Written as DNA, the CDR3 is TGTGCCAGTAGTCCAGGGACTAGCGGATCCTACGAGCAGTACTTC.

The rearrangement links TRBV14 to TRBJ1-3; possibly TRBD1 for D (5 bases). Between the trimmed V and J ends, which lost 0 bases and 1 base, there was a span of 13 bases. The CDR3 runs 17 residues. Germline V lookup: CDR1 SGHDN, CDR2 FVKESK. The CDR3 here is CASSQDWGGVSGNTIYF. The CDR3 DNA follows: TGTGCCAGCAGCCAAGATTGGGGGGGAGTATCTGGAAACACCATATATTTT. Using reference TRBV14 and TRBJ1-3 for the parts outside the CDR3, the full variable domain is EAGVTQFPSHSVIEKGQTVTLRCDPISGHDNLYWYRRVMGKEIKFLLHFVKESKQDESGMPNNRFLAERTGGTYSTLKVQPAELEDSGVYFCASSQDWGGVSGNTIYFGEGSWLTVV.

Written as DNA, the CDR3 is TGTGCCAGCAGCTTAGCGGGACAACCCACTGAAGCTTTCTTT. This gives the protein CASSLAGQPTEAFF. This chain connects TRBV7-2 to TRBJ1-1; D possibly corresponds to TRBD1 (6 bases). The V gene's germline CDR1 is SGHTA and CDR2 FQGNSA. The CDR3 covers 14 residues. The germline V and J ends were trimmed by 0 bases and 4 bases, with 9 bases remaining between them.

This clone has just one count. The chain uses TRBV2 and TRBJ1-2; D is unclear. This CDR3 comprises 13 residues. Germline CDR1 and CDR2: SNHLY and FYNNEI. V was pared by 5 bases and J by 8 bases, with 15 bases between. The CDR3 nucleotides are TGTGCCAGCAGTCCGAGGTGGCCCCAGGGCTACACCTTC. It encodes CASSPRWPQGYTF.

The gene calls are TRBV7-2 and TRBJ2-3, with D perhaps TRBD1 (6 bases). This CDR3 contains 15 residues. Trimming stripped 2 bases from V and 1 base from J, with 10 bases between. CDR1 is SGHTA, CDR2 FQGNSA, per germline. The CDR3 sequence is CASSLRGGGTDTQYF. CDR3 sequence (DNA): TGTGCCAGCAGCTTACGAGGGGGAGGCACAGATACGCAGTATTTT.

The gene calls are TRBV11-3 and TRBJ2-5, with D possibly TRBD2 on 7 matching bases. The V end was cut by 5 bases, the J end by 3 bases, with 16 bases between. The CDR3 runs 15 residues. Germline lookup yields CDR1 SGHNT and CDR2 YENEEA. The CDR3: CASSLGGGTKETQYF. The CDR3 DNA reads TGTGCCAGCAGCCTAGGGGGGGGCACAAAAGAGACCCAGTACTTC.

The genes are TRBV15 and TRBJ1-5; no firm D call. The length of the CDR3 is 15 residues. In germline, CDR1 is LNHNV, CDR2 YYDKDF (reference sequence). V shed 4 bases and J shed 11 bases, with 21 bases lying between them. The CDR3 region has the DNA TGTGCCACCAGCAAAGGCGGGTTCGGCTCGATGGCCCAGCATTTT. Translated: CATSKGGFGSMAQHF.

The chain is built from TRBV18 and TRBJ1-6; D perhaps matches TRBD1 (6 bases). Germline assignment: CDR1 KGHSH and CDR2 LQKENI. The germline V and J ends were trimmed by 1 base and 7 bases, with 11 bases remaining between them. The CDR3 length is 15 residues. This chain's CDR3 is CASSPRGRGNSPLHF. CDR3 nucleotide sequence: TGTGCCAGCTCACCACGTGGCAGGGGAAATTCACCCCTCCACTTT.

The chain recombines TRBV30 with TRBJ2-2, with 9 nucleotides matching TRBD2. Per the germline V gene, CDR1 is GTSNPN and CDR2 is SVGIG (reference sequence). V dropped 0 bases and J dropped 8; count of bases not matched to a gene: 10. CDR3 length: 16 residues. The CDR3 region is CAWSVFGRGGPGELFF. CDR3 bases: TGTGCCTGGAGTGTATTTGGGCGGGGGGGCCCGGGGGAGCTGTTTTTT. The variable domain in full, with the rest retrieved from reference TRBV30 and TRBJ2-2, is SQTIHQWPATLVQPVGSPLSLECTVEGTSNPNLYWYRQAAGRGLQLLFYSVGIGQISSEVPQNLSASRPQDRQFILSSKKLLLSDSGFYLCAWSVFGRGGPGELFFGEGSRLTVL.

CDR3 DNA: TGTGCCAGCAGTTACCAGGGGTCCCGAAACCTATTCACTGAAGCTTTCTTT. Its protein product is CASSYQGSRNLFTEAFF. The V call is TRBV28, the J call TRBJ1-1; tentative D call: TRBD1 (6 bases). This CDR3 has 17 residues. CDR1 MDHEN and CDR2 SYDVKM come from the germline V gene. V was trimmed by 4 bases and J by 4 bases, leaving 22 bases between them.

This rearrangement joins TRBV10-3 to TRBJ1-5; 11 bases align to TRBD1. Per the germline V gene, CDR1 is ENHRY and CDR2 is SYGVKD. Trimming took 5 bases from V and 3 from J; bases not matched to a gene: 6. This CDR3 region has 16 residues. In DNA form, the CDR3 reads TGTGCCATCAGTCAATCGGGACAGGGGGACAATCAGCCCCAGCATTTT. This encodes CAISQSGQGDNQPQHF.